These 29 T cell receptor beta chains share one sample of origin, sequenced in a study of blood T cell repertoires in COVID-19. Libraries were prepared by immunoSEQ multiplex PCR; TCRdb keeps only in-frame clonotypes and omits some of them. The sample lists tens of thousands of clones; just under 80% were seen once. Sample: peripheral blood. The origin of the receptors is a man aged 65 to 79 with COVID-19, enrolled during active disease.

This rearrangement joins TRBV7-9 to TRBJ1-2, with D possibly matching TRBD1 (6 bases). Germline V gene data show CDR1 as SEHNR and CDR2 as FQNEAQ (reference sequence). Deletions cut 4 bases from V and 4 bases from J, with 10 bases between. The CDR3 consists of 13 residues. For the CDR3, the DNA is TGTGCCAGCAGCTCGCAGGGGTCCTATGGCTACACCTTC. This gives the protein CASSSQGSYGYTF.

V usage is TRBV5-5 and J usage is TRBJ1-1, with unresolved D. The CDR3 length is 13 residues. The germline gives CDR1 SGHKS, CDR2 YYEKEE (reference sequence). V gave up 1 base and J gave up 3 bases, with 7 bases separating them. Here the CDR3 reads CASSLFTYTEAFF. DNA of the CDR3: TGTGCCAGCAGCTTGTTCACTTACACTGAAGCTTTCTTT.

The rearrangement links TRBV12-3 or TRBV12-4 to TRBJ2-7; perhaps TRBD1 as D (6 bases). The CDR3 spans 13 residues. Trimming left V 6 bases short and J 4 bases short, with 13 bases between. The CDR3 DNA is TGTGCCAGCAGGGGGAACAGGGCTTACGAGCAGTACTTC. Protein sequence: CASRGNRAYEQYF.

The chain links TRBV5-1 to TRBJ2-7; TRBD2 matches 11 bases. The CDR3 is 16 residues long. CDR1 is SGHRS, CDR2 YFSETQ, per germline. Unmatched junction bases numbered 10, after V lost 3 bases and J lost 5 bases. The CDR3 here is CASSSGTSGFINEQYF. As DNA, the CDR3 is TGCGCCAGCAGCTCCGGGACTAGCGGATTCATCAACGAGCAGTACTTC.

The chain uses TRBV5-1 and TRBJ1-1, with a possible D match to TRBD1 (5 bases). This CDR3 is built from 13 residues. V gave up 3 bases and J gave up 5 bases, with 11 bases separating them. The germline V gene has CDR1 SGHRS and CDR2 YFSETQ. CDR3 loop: CASSSDGGTEAFF. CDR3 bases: TGCGCCAGCAGCTCTGACGGGGGGACTGAAGCTTTCTTT. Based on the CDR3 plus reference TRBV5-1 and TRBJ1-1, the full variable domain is KAGVTQTPRYLIKTRGQQVTLSCSPISGHRSVSWYQQTPGQGLQFLFEYFSETQRNKGNFPGRFSGRQFSNSRSEMNVSTLELGDSALYLCASSSDGGTEAFFGQGTRLTVV.

CDR3 residues: CASSAGSNEQFF. The DNA for the CDR3 is TGTGCCAGCAGCGCCGGGAGCAATGAGCAGTTCTTC. V usage is TRBV7-9 and J usage is TRBJ2-1; D is perhaps TRBD2 (6 bases). The CDR3 consists of 12 residues. Germline V lookup: CDR1 SEHNR, CDR2 FQNEAQ (reference sequence). Trimming pared 5 bases from V and 6 bases from J, leaving 8 bases between.

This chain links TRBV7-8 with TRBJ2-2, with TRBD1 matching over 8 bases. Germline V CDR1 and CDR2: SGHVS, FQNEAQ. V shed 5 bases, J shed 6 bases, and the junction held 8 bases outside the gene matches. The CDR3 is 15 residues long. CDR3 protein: CASSQDRDGAGELFF. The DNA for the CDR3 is TGTGCCAGCAGCCAGGACAGGGATGGGGCCGGGGAGCTGTTTTTT.

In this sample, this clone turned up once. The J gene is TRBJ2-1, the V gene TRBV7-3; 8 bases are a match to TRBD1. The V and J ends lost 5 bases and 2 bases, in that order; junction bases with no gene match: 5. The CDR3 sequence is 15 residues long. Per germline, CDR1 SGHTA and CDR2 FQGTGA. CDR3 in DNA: TGTGCCAGCAGCCTACAGGGGGGTGCCTACAATGAGCAGTTCTTC. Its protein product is CASSLQGGAYNEQFF.

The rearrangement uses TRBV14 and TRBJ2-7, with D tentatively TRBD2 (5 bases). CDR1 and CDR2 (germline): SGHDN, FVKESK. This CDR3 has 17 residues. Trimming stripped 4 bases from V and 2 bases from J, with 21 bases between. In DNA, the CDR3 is TGTGCCAGCAGCCGCCGCCCCCTAGCTTTTCTGACCTACGAGCAGTACTTC. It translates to CASSRRPLAFLTYEQYF. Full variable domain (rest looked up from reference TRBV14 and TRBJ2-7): EAGVTQFPSHSVIEKGQTVTLRCDPISGHDNLYWYRRVMGKEIKFLLHFVKESKQDESGMPNNRFLAERTGGTYSTLKVQPAELEDSGVYFCASSRRPLAFLTYEQYFGPGTRLTVT.

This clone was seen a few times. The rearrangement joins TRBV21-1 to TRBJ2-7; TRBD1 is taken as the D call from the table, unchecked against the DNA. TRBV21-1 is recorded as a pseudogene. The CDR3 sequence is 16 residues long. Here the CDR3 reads CASSKAKWGQVYEQYF. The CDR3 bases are TGTGCCAGCAGCAAAGCAAAATGGGGACAGGTTTACGAGCAGTACTTC.

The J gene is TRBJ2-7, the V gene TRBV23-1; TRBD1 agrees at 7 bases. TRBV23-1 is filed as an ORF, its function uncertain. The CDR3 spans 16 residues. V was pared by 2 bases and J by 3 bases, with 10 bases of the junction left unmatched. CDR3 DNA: TGCGCCAGCAGTCAAAGTTTGAGGGGGCGCGACTACGAGCAGTACTTC. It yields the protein CASSQSLRGRDYEQYF.

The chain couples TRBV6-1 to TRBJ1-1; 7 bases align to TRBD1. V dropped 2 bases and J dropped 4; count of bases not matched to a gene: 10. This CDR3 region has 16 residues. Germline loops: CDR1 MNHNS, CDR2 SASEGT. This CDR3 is CASSERAGGWSTEAFF. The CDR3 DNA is TGTGCCAGCAGTGAACGGGCAGGGGGTTGGAGCACTGAAGCTTTCTTT.

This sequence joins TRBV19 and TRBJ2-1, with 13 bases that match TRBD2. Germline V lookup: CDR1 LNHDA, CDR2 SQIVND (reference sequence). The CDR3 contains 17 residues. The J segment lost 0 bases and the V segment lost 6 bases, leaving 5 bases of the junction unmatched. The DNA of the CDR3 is TGTGCCAGTAGCACCCGGACTAGCGGGAGCTCCTACAATGAGCAGTTCTTC. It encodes CASSTRTSGSSYNEQFF.

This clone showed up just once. The CDR3 spells CASSQLLAGEQYF. CDR3 DNA sequence: TGCGCCAGCAGCCAACTGCTGGCGGGGGAGCAGTACTTC. The rearrangement joins TRBV4-1 to TRBJ2-7; D perhaps matches TRBD2 (6 bases). The CDR3 has 13 residues. V lost 2 bases and J 7 bases, leaving 12 bases between the germline ends. From germline, CDR1 is MGHRA and CDR2 YSYEKL.

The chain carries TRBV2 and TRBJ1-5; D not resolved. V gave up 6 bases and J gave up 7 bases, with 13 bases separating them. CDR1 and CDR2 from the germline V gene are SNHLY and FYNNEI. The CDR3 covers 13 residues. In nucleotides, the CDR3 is TGTGCCAGCAGGGGCGGGAGAAGGCAGCCCCAGCATTTT. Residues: CASRGGRRQPQHF.

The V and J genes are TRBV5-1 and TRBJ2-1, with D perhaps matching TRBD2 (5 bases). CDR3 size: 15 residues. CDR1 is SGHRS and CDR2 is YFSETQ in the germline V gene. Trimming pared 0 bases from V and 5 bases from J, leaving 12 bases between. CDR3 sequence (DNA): TGCGCCAGCAGCTTGGTAGGACTGGCTAACAATGAGCAGTTCTTC. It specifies CASSLVGLANNEQFF.

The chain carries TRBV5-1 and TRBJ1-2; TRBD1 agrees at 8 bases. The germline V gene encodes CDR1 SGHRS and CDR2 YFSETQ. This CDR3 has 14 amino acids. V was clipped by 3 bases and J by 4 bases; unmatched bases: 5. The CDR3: CASSSGDRFYGYTF. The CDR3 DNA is TGCGCCAGCAGCTCCGGGGACAGGTTCTATGGCTACACCTTC. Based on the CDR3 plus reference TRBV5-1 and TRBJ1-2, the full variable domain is KAGVTQTPRYLIKTRGQQVTLSCSPISGHRSVSWYQQTPGQGLQFLFEYFSETQRNKGNFPGRFSGRQFSNSRSEMNVSTLELGDSALYLCASSSGDRFYGYTFGSGTRLTVV.

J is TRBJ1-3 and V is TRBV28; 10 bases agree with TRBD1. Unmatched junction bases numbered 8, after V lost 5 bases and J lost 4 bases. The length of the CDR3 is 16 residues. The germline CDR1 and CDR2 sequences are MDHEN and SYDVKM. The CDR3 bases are TGTGCCAGCAGTCAACAGGGACAGGGGAAGGGAAACACCATATATTTT. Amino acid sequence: CASSQQGQGKGNTIYF.

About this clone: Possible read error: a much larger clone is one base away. CDR3 sequence: CASSLVGGEGYGYTF. The CDR3, as DNA: TGTGCCAGCAGCTTGGTGGGGGGGGAGGGGTATGGCTACACCTTC. The V call is TRBV5-5, the J call TRBJ1-2; tentatively, D is TRBD1 (5 bases). The V gene lost 0 bases and the J gene lost 5 bases, with 14 bases spanning the gap. CDR1 and CDR2 from the germline V gene are SGHKS and YYEKEE (reference sequence). This CDR3 region has 15 residues.

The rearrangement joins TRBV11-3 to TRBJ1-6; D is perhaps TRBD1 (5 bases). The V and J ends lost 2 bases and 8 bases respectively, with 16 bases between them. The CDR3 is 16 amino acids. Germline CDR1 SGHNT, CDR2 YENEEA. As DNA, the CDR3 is TGTGCCAGCAGCTTAAATCCCCCAGGGATGGATTCACCCCTCCACTTT. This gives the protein CASSLNPPGMDSPLHF.

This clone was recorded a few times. CDR3 coding DNA: TGTGCCAGCAGCTTAAACCCCAGGGGGGTGTACAATGAGCAGTTCTTC. Encoded protein: CASSLNPRGVYNEQFF. The chain has TRBV13 and TRBJ2-1; possible D gene TRBD1, 7 bases. The CDR3 runs to 16 residues. CDR1 PRHDT and CDR2 FYEKMQ come from the germline V gene (reference sequence). V gave up 2 bases and J gave up 4 bases, with 15 bases separating them.

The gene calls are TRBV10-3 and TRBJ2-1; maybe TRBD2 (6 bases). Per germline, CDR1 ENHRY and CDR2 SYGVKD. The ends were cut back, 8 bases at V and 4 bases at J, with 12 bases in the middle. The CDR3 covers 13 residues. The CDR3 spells CAIAGLLYNEQFF. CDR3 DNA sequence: TGTGCCATCGCCGGACTACTATACAATGAGCAGTTCTTC.

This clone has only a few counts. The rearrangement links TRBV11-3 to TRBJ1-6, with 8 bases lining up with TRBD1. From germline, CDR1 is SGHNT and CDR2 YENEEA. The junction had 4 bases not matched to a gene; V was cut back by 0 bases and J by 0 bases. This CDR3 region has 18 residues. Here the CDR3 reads CASSLEQGGSSYNSPLHF. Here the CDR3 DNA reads TGTGCCAGCAGCTTAGAACAGGGGGGTAGCTCCTATAATTCACCCCTCCACTTT.

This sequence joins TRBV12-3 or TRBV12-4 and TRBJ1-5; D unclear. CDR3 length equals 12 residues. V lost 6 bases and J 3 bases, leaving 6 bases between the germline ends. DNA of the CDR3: TGTGCCAGCAGATCCTTCAATCAGCCCCAGCATTTT. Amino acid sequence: CASRSFNQPQHF.

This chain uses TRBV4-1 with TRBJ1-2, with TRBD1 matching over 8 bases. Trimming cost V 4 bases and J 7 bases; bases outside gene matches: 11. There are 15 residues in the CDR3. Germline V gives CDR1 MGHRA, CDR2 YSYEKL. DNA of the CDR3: TGCGCCAGCAGCCCCCTGGACAGGGAAGGTCGTGGCTACACCTTC. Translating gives CASSPLDREGRGYTF.

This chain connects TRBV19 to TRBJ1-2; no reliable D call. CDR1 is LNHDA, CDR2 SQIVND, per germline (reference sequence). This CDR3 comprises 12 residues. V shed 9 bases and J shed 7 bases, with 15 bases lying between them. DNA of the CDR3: TGTGCCAGCAACCACCAGTCGGGTGGCTACACCTTC. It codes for CASNHQSGGYTF.

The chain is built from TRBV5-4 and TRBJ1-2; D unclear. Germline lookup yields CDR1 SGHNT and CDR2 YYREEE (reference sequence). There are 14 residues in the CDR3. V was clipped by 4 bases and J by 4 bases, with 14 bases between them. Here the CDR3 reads CASSPGEVGYGYTF. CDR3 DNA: TGTGCCAGCAGCCCCGGGGAGGTAGGCTATGGCTACACCTTC.

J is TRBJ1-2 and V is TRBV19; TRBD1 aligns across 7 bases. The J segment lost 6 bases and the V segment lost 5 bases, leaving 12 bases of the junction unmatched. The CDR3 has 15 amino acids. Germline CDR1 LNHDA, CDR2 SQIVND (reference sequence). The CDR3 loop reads CASSLPSGQWDGYTF. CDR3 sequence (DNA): TGTGCCAGTAGTCTACCCTCGGGACAGTGGGATGGCTACACCTTC.

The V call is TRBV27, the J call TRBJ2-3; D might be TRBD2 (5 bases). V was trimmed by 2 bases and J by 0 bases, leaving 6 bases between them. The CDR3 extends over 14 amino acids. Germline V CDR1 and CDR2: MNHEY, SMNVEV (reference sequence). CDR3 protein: CASSLRTSTDTQYF. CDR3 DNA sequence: TGTGCCAGCAGTTTACGGACTAGCACAGATACGCAGTATTTT.